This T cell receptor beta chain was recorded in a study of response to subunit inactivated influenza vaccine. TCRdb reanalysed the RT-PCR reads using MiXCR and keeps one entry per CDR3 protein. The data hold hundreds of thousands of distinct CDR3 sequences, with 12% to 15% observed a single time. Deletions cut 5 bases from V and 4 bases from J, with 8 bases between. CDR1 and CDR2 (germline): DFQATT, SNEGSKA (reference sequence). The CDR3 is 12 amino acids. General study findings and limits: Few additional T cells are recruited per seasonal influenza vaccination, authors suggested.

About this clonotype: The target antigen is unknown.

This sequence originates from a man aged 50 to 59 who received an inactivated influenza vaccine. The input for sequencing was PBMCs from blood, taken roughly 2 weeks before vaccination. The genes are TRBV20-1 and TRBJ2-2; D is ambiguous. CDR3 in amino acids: CSAPKATGELFF. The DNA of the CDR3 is TGCAGTGCTCCGAAGGCCACCGGGGAGCTGTTTTTT.